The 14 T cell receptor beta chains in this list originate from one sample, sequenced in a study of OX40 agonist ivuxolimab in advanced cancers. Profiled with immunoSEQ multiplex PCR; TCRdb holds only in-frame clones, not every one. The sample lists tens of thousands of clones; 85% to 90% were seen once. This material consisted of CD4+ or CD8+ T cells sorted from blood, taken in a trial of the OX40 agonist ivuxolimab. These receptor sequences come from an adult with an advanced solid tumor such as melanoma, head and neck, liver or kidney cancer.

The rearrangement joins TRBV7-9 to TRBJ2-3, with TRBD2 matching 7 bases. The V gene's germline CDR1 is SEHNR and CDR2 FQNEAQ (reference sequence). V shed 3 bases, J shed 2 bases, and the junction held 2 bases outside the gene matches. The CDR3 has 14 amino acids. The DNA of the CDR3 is TGTGCCAGCAGCTTTAGCGGGCCCACAGATACGCAGTATTTT. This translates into CASSFSGPTDTQYF.

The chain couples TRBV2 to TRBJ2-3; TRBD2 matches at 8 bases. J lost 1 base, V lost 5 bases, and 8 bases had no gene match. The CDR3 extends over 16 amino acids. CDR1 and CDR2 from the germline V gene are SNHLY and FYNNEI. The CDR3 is CASSKEREWGTDTQYF. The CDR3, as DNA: TGTGCCAGCAGTAAAGAGCGGGAGTGGGGCACAGATACGCAGTATTTT.

The CDR3 loop is CASSFQGNGELFF. CDR3 in DNA: TGTGCCAGCAGCTTTCAGGGGAACGGGGAGCTGTTTTTT. This chain joins TRBV7-3 and TRBJ2-2; a possible D gene is TRBD1 (6 bases). Per the germline V gene, CDR1 is SGHTA and CDR2 is FQGTGA. The CDR3 covers 13 residues. Trimming left V 3 bases short and J 7 bases short, with 9 bases between.

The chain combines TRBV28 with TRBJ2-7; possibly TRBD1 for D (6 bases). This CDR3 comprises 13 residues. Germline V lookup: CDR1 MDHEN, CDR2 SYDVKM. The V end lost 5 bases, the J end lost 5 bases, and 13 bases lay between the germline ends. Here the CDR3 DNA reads TGTGCCAGCAGTGCCCCTGGGGGCCACGAGCAGTACTTC. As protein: CASSAPGGHEQYF.

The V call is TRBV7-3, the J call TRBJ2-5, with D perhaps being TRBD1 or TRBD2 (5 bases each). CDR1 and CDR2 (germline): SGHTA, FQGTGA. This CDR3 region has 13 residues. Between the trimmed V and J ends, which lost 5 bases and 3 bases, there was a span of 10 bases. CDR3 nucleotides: TGTGCCAGCAGCGCCGGGGCCGAAGAGACCCAGTACTTC. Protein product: CASSAGAEETQYF.

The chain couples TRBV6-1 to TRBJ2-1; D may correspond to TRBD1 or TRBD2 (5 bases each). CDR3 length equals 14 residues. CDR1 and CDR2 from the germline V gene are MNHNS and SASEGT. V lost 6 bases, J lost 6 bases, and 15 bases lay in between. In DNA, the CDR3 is TGTGCCAGCAGGGTCGGGACGGAAGTCAATGAGCAGTTCTTC. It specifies CASRVGTEVNEQFF.

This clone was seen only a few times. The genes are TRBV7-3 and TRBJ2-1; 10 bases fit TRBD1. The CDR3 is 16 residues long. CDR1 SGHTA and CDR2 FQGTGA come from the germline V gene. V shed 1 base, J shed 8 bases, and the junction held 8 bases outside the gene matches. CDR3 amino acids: CASSLRSGQGRHEQFF. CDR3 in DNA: TGTGCCAGCAGCTTAAGGTCGGGACAGGGGAGGCATGAGCAGTTCTTC.

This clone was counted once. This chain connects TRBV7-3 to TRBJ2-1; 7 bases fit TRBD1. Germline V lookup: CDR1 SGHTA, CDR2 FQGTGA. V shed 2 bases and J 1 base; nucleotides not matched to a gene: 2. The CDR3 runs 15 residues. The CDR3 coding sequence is TGTGCCAGCAGCTTAGAGGGGGCGTCCTACAATGAGCAGTTCTTC. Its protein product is CASSLEGASYNEQFF.

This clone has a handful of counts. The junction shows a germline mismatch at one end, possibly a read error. The CDR3 DNA is TGTGCTAGCAGCTTAGGGGGTAGACAAGAGACCCAGTACTTC. Translated, it gives CASSLGGRQETQYF. This chain joins TRBV7-7 and TRBJ2-5; possibly TRBD1 for D (6 bases). CDR1 and CDR2 from the germline V gene are SSHAT and FNYEAQ (reference sequence). There are 14 residues in the CDR3. The entire variable domain, with the rest obtained from reference TRBV7-7 and TRBJ2-5, is as follows: GAGVSQSPRYKVTKRGQDVTLRCDPISSHATLYWYQQALGQGPEFLTYFNYEAQPDKSGLPSDRFSAERPEGSISTLTIQRTEQRDSAMYRCASSLGGRQETQYFGPGTRLLVL.

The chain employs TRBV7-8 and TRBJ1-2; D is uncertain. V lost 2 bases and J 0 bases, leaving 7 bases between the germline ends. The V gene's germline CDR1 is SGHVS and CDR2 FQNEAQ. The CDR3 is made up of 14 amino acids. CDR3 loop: CASSLFTANYGYTF. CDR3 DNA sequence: TGTGCCAGCAGCTTATTTACAGCTAACTATGGCTACACCTTC. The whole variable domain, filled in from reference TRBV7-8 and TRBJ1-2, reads GAGVSQSPRYKVAKRGQDVALRCDPISGHVSLFWYQQALGQGPEFLTYFQNEAQLDKSGLPSDRFFAERPEGSVSTLKIQRTQQEDSAVYLCASSLFTANYGYTFGSGTRLTVV.

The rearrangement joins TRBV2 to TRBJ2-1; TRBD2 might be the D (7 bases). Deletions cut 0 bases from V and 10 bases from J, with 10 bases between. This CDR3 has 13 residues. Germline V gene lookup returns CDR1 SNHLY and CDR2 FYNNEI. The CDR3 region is CASSEARGLEQFF. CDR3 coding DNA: TGTGCCAGCAGTGAAGCGCGGGGGCTCGAGCAGTTCTTC.

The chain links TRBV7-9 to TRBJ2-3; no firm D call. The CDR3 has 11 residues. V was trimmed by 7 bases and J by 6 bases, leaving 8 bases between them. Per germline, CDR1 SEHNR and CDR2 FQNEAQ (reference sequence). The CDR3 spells CASTKGDTQYF. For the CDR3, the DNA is TGTGCCAGCACCAAAGGGGATACGCAGTATTTT.

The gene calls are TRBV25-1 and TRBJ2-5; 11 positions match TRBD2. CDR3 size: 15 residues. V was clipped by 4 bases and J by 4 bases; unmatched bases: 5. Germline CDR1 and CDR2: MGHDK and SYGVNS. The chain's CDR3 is CASSVSGRARETQYF. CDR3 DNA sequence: TGTGCCAGCAGTGTTAGCGGGAGGGCTCGAGAGACCCAGTACTTC.

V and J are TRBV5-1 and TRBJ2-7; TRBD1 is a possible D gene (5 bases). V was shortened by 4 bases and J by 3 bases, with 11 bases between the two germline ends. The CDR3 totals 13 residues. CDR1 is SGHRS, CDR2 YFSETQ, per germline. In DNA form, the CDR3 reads TGCGCCAGCAGCGGGGCTGGCGTCTACGAGCAGTACTTC. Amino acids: CASSGAGVYEQYF.